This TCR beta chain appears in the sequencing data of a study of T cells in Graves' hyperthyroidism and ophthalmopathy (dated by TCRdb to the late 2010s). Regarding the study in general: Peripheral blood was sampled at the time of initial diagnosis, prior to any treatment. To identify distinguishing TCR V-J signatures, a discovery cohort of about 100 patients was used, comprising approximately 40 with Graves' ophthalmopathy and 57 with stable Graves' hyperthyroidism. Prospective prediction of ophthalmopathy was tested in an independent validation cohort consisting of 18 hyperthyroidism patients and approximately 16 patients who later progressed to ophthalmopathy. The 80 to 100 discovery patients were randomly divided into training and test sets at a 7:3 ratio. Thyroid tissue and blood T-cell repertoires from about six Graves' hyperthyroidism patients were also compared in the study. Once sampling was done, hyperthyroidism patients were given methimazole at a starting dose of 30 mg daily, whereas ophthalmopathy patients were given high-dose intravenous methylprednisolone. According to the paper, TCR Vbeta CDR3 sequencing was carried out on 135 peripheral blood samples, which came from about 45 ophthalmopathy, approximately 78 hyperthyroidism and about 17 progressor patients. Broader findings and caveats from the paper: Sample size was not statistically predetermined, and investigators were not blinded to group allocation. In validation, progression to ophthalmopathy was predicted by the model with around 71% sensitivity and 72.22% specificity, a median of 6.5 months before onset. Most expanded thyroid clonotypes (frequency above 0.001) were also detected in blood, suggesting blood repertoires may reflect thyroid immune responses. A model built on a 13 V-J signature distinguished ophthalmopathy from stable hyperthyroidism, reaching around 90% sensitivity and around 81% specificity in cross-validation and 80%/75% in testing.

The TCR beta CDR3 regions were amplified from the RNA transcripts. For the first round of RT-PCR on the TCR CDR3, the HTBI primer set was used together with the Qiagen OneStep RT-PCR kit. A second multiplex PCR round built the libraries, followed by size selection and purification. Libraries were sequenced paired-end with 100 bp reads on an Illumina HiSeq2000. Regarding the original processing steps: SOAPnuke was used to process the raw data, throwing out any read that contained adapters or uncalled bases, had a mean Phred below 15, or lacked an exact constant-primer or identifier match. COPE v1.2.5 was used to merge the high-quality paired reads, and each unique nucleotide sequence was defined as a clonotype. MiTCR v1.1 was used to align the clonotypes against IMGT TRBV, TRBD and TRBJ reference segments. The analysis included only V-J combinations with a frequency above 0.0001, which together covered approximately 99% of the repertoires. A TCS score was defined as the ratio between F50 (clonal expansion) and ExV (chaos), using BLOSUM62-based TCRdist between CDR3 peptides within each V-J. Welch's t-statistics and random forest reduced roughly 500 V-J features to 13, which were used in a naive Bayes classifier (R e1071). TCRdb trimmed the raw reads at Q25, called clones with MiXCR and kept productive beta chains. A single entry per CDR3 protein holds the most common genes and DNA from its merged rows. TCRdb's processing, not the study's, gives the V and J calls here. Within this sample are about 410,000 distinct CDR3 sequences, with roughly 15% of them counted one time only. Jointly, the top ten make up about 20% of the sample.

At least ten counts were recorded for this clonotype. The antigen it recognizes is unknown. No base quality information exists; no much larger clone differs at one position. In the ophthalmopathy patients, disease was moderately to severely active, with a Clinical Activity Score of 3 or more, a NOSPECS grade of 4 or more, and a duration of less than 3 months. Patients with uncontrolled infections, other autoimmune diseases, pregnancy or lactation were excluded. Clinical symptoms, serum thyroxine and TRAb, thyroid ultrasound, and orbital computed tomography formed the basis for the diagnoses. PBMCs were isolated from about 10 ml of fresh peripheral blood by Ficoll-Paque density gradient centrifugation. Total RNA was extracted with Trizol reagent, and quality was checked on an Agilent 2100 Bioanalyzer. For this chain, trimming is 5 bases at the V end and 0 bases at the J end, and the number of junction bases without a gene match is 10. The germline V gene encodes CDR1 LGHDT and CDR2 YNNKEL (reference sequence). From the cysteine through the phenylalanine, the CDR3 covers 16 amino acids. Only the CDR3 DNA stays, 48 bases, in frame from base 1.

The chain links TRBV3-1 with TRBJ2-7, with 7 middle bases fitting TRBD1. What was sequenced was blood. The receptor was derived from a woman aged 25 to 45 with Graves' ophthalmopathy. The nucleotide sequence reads TGTGCCAGCAGCTCAACAGGGGCCGAAAGCTCCTACGAGCAGTACTTC. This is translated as CASSSTGAESSYEQYF.